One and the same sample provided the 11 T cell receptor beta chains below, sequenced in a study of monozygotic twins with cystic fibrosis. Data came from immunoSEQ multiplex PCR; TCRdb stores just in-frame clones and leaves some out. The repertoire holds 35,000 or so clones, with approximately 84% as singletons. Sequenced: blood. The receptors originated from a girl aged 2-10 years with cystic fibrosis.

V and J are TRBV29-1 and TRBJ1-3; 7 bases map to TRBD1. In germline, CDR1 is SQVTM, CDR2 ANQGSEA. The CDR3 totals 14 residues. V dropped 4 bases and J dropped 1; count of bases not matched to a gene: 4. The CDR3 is CSVGGTASGNTIYF. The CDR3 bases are TGCAGCGTTGGGGGGACAGCATCTGGAAACACCATATATTTT.

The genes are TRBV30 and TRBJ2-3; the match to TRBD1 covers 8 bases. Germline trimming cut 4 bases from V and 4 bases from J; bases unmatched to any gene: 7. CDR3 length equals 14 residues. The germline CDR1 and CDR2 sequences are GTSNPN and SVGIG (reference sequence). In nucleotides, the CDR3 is TGTGCCTGGACCCTTACACAGGGGGCAGATACGCAGTATTTT. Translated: CAWTLTQGADTQYF.

The CDR3 region is CAWSVPLSVTEAFF. The CDR3 nucleotides are TGTGCCTGGAGTGTGCCTTTGTCGGTAACTGAAGCTTTCTTT. The rearrangement joins TRBV30 to TRBJ1-1; D ambiguous. The germline V gene has CDR1 GTSNPN and CDR2 SVGIG (reference sequence). V lost 0 bases and J 5 bases, leaving 13 bases between the germline ends. The CDR3 is 14 amino acids.

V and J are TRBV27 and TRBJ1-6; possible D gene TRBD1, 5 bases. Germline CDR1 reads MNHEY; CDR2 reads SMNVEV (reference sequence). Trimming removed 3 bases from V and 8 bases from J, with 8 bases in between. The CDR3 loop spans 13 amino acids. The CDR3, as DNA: TGTGCCAGCAGTTTTCAGGGACATTCACCCCTCCACTTT. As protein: CASSFQGHSPLHF.

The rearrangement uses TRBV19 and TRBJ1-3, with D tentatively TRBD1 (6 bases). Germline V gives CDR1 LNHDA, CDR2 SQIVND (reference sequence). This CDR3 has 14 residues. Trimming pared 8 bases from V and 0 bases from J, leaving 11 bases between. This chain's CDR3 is CASDRLGSGNTIYF. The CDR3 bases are TGTGCCAGTGACAGGCTGGGCTCTGGAAACACCATATATTTT.

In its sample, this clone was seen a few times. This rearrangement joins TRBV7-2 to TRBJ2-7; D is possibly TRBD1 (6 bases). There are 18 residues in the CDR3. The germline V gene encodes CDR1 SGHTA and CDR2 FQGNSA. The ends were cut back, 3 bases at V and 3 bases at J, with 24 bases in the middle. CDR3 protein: CASSFPGARGSKVYEQYF. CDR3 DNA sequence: TGTGCCAGCAGCTTCCCCGGGGCCAGGGGATCGAAGGTCTACGAGCAGTACTTC.

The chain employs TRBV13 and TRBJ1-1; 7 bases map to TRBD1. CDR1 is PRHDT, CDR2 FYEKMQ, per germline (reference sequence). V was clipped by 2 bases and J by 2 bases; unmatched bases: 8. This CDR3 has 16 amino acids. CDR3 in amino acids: CASSLRDRAFNTEAFF. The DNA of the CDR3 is TGTGCCAGCAGCTTAAGGGACAGAGCTTTTAACACTGAAGCTTTCTTT. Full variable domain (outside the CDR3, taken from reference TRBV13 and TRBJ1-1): AAGVIQSPRHLIKEKRETATLKCYPIPRHDTVYWYQQGPGQDPQFLISFYEKMQSDKGSIPDRFSAQQFSDYHSELNMSSLELGDSALYFCASSLRDRAFNTEAFFGQGTRLTVV.

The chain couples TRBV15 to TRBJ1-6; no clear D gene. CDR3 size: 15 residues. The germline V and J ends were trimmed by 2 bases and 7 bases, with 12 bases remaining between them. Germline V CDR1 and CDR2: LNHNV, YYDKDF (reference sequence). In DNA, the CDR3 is TGTGCCACCAGCAGATCCACCCCGGAAAATTCACCCCTCCACTTT. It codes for CATSRSTPENSPLHF.

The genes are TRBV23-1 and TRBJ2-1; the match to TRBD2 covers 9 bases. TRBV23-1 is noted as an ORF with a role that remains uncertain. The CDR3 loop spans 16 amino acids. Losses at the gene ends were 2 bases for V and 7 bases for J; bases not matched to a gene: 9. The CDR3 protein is CASSQLRLAEENEQFF. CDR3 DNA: TGCGCCAGCAGTCAACTACGACTAGCGGAAGAGAATGAGCAGTTCTTC.

As DNA, the CDR3 is TGTGCCAGCAGTCTCCTCGGACAGCCGCAGTTCTTC. It yields the protein CASSLLGQPQFF. The rearrangement uses TRBV5-6 and TRBJ2-1, with a tentative D call TRBD1 (6 bases). This CDR3 region has 12 residues. Germline V gene lookup returns CDR1 SGHDT and CDR2 YYEEEE. V was shortened by 5 bases and J by 12 bases, with 15 bases between the two germline ends.

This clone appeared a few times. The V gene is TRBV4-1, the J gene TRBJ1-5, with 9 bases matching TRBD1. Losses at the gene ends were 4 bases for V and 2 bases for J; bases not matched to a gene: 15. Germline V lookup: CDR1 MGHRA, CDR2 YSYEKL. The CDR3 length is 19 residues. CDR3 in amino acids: CASSLKIPGQGSRNQPQHF. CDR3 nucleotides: TGCGCCAGCAGCCTTAAAATACCGGGACAGGGAAGTCGCAATCAGCCCCAGCATTTT.